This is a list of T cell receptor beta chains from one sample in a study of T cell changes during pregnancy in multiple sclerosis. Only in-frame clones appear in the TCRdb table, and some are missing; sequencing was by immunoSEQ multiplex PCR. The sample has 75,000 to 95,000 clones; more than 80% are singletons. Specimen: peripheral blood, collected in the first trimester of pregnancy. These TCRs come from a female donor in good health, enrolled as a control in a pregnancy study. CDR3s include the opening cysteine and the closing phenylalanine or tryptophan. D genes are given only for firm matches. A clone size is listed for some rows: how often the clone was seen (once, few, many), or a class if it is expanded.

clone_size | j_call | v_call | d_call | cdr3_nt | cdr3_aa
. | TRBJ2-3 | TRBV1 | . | TGCACCAGCAGCCAAGATTGGAGCGACCACACAGATACGCAGTATTTT | CTSSQDWSDHTDTQYF
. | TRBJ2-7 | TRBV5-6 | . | TGTGCCAGCAGCCTAACCTACGAGCAGTACTTC | CASSLTYEQYF
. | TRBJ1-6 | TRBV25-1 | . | TGTGCCAGCAGTCCGTGGACTGAGGCGACAAATTCACCCCTCCACTTT | CASSPWTEATNSPLHF
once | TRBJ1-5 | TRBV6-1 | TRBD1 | TGTGCCAGCAGTTGGACAGGGACAGGTCAGCCCCAGCATTTT | CASSWTGTGQPQHF
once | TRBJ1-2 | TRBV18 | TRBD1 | TGTGCCAGCTCACCAAACCAGGACAGGGTACATGGCTACACCTTC | CASSPNQDRVHGYTF
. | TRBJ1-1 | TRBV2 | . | TGTGCCAGCAGCTTCAGGGCCTCAAACACTGAAGCTTTCTTT | CASSFRASNTEAFF
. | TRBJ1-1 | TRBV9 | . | TGTGCCAGCAGCGTAGTCGGGGAGAGAGTGAACACTGAAGCTTTCTTT | CASSVVGERVNTEAFF
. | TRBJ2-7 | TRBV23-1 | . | TGCGCCAGCAGCCGGGACACCACCTACGAGCAGTACTTC | CASSRDTTYEQYF
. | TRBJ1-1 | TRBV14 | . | TGTGCCAGCAGCCCTAGAATGAACACTGAAGCTTTCTTT | CASSPRMNTEAFF
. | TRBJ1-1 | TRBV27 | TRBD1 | TGTGCCAGCAGTTTTCTGGGACAGACCAACACTGAAGCTTTCTTT | CASSFLGQTNTEAFF
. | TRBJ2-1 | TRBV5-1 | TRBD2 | TGCGCCAGCAGCTTGGGACTAGCGGGCCCCTACAATGAGCAGTTCTTC | CASSLGLAGPYNEQFF
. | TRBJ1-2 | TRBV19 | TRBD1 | TGTGCCAGTAGTGTACAGGGGAAACTCTATGGCTACACCTTC | CASSVQGKLYGYTF
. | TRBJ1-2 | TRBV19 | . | TGTGCCAGTAGTATCTCGGGTTCCCGGTTTCGAGACTACACCTTC | CASSISGSRFRDYTF
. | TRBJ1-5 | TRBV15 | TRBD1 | TGTGCCACCAGAATTGGGACAGGGCGAGGACAGCCCCAGCATTTT | CATRIGTGRGQPQHF
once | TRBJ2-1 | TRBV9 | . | TGTGCCAGCAGCGCCAGGGTGGGCTACAATGAGCAGTTCTTC | CASSARVGYNEQFF
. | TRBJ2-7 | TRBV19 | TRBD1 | TGTGCCAGTAGTACCGGACAGGGACCCTACGAGCAGTACTTC | CASSTGQGPYEQYF
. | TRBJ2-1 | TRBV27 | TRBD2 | TGTGCCAGCAGTTTGAGTCTAGCGGTAATCAATGAGCAGTTCTTC | CASSLSLAVINEQFF
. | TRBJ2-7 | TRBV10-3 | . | TGTGCCATCAGTGAGGCGTCTGCCGCCTACGAGCAGTACTTC | CAISEASAAYEQYF
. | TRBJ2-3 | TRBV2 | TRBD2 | TGTGCCAGCAGGGTAGCGGGAGCCGCAGATACGCAGTATTTT | CASRVAGAADTQYF
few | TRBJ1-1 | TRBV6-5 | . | TGTGCCAGCAGTTCAGGGTTGAACACTGAAGCTTTCTTT | CASSSGLNTEAFF
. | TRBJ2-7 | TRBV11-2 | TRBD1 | TGTGCCAGCAGCTTAGTGGGACAGGGGGCCTACGAGCAGTACTTC | CASSLVGQGAYEQYF
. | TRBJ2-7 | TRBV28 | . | TGTGCCAGCGTTAGGGGGGGGACTCTAGCCGAGCAGTACTTC | CASVRGGTLAEQYF
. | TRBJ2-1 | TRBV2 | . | TGTGCCAGCAACCAAGCGGTGTCAACCAATGAGCAGTTCTTC | CASNQAVSTNEQFF
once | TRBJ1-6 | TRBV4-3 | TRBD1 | TGCGCCAGCAGCCAAGACCTGGACAGGCCCTATAATTCACCCCTCCACTTT | CASSQDLDRPYNSPLHF
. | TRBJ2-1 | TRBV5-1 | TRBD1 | TGCGCCAGCAGCTGGGTACTGACAGGGGGCTACAATGAGCAGTTCTTC | CASSWVLTGGYNEQFF
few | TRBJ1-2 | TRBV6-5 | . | TGTGCCAGCAGGACCGAGAGGGACTATGGCTACACCTTC | CASRTERDYGYTF
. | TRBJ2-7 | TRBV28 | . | TGTGCCAGCAGTTTATTGGGCAGCGAGCAGTACTTC | CASSLLGSEQYF
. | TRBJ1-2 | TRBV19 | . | TGTGCCAGTAGCGGAGGGCTAGCTAACTATGGCTACACCTTC | CASSGGLANYGYTF
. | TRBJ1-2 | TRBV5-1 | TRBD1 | TGCGCCAGCAGCTCGGGACAGGGACTCGCCTATGGCTACACCTTC | CASSSGQGLAYGYTF
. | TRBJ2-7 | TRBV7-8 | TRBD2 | TGTGCCAGCAGCTTAAAGCCCCTAGCGGGAGTCTACGAGCAGTACTTC | CASSLKPLAGVYEQYF
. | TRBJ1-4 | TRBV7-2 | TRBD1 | TGTGCCAGCAGCGGTAGGCGGACAGGGGCGGAAACTAATGAAAAACTGTTTTTT | CASSGRRTGAETNEKLFF
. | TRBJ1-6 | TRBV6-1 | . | TGTGCCAGCAGTGACCGACACGCCAGCTCCTATAATTCACCCCTCCACTTT | CASSDRHASSYNSPLHF
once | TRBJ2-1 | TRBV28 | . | TGTGCCAGCAGTTTGGGGGGGGTGACAGGGGCCTACAATGAGCAGTTCTTC | CASSLGGVTGAYNEQFF
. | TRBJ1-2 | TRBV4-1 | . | TGCGCCAGCAGCCAAGATCGCTATGGCTACACCTTC | CASSQDRYGYTF
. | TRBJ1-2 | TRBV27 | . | TGTGCCAGCAAACCCCTCCGGGACGGAGGGTGGGATGGCTACACCTTC | CASKPLRDGGWDGYTF
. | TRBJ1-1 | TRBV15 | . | TGTGCCACCAGCAGGTCCATGAACACTGAAGCTTTCTTT | CATSRSMNTEAFF
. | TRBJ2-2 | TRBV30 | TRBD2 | TGTGCCTGGAGTTCAAGCGGGATAAGGGGCGGGGAGCTGTTTTTT | CAWSSSGIRGGELFF
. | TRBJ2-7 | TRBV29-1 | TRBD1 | TGCAGCGTACCGGGACAGGGGAGCCACGAGCAGTACTTC | CSVPGQGSHEQYF
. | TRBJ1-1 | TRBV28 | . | TGTGCCAGCAACAGGGTAGACACTGAAGCTTTCTTT | CASNRVDTEAFF
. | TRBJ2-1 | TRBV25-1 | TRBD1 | TGTGCCAGCAGTGCGACGGACAGGGGCTACAATGAGCAGTTCTTC | CASSATDRGYNEQFF
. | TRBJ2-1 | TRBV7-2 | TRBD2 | TGTGCCAGCAGCAGTCGGGGGGGAACCTACAATGAGCAGTTCTTC | CASSSRGGTYNEQFF
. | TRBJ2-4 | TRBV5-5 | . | TGTGCCAGCAGCTTGGTGGGCGGGGACAGCACACAAAACATTCAGTACTTC | CASSLVGGDSTQNIQYF
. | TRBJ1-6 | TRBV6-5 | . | TGTGCCAGCAGTTTCGGACAGTCACCCCTCCACTTT | CASSFGQSPLHF
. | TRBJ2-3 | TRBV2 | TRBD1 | TGTGCCAGCAGTGAGGGGACAGGAAGCACAGATACGCAGTATTTT | CASSEGTGSTDTQYF
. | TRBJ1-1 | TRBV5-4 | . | TGTGCCAGCAGCTTGGGTAGCACTGAAGCTTTCTTT | CASSLGSTEAFF
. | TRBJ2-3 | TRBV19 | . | TGTGCCAGTAGTGCTCCTCAGGCCCCAAGCACAGATACGCAGTATTTT | CASSAPQAPSTDTQYF
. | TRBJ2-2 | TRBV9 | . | TGTGCCAGCAGCGTAGCAAGGGGGATGAACACCGGGGAGCTGTTTTTT | CASSVARGMNTGELFF
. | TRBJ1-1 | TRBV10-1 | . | TGCGCCAGCAGTGAGATTTCGGGAGTCGGCACTGAAGCTTTCTTT | CASSEISGVGTEAFF
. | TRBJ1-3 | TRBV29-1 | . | TGCAGCGTGAGAGGCCCCTCCTCTGGAAACACCATATATTTT | CSVRGPSSGNTIYF
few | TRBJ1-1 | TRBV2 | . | TGTGCCAGCAGAGTTGACAGGAACACTGAAGCTTTCTTT | CASRVDRNTEAFF
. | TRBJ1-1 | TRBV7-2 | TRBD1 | TGTGCCAGCAGGATTACCGGGACAGGGGCGCCAACATGGAACACTGAAGCTTTCTTT | CASRITGTGAPTWNTEAFF
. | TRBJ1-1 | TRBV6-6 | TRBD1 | TGTGCCAGCAGTGACCTACAGGGGGCAAGGACTGAAGCTTTCTTT | CASSDLQGARTEAFF
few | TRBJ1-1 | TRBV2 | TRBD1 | TGTGCCAGCAGTCCCATCAGGGGGCGGACTGAAGCTTTCTTT | CASSPIRGRTEAFF
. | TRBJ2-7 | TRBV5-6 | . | TGTGCCAGCAGCTTGGTCCCAGGCGAGCAGTACTTC | CASSLVPGEQYF
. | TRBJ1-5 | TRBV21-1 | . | TGTGCCAGCAGCAAACGGTATCAGCCCCAGCATTTT | CASSKRYQPQHF